This TCR beta chain was sequenced in a study of blood T cells in healthy people across ages. Findings and caveats of the study: Significant beta diversity loss was already apparent by age about 42, declining roughly linearly.

Researchers collected roughly 10 milliliters of peripheral blood from every single donor. Isolation per sample recovered at least 6.5 million PBMCs. Notes on this clonotype: Its antigen is undetermined.

Germline CDR1 reads SGHRS; CDR2 reads YFSETQ. This CDR3 is built from 13 residues. V lost 3 bases and J 4 bases, leaving 10 bases between the germline ends. A second roughly 6 to 12 cycle PCR used barcoded and J-beta primers. Each CDR3 protein is one row after TCRdb ran MiXCR on the 5' RACE reads. Of 730,000 or so distinct CDR3 sequences in the sample, around 46% are singletons; the top ten hold around 20%. The clonotype originates from a woman aged 55-75 years in good health. The rearrangement joins TRBV5-1 to TRBJ1-1; D call uncertain. The specimen sequenced was blood. The DNA of the CDR3 is TGCGCCAGCAGCTCCCCGGGATCCACTGAAGCTTTCTTT. Its protein product is CASSSPGSTEAFF. Drawing the rest from reference TRBV5-1 and TRBJ1-1, the complete variable domain is KAGVTQTPRYLIKTRGQQVTLSCSPISGHRSVSWYQQTPGQGLQFLFEYFSETQRNKGNFPGRFSGRQFSNSRSEMNVSTLELGDSALYLCASSSPGSTEAFFGQGTRLTVV.